These 12 T cell receptor beta chains share one sample of origin, sequenced in a study of blood T cell repertoires in COVID-19. The method was immunoSEQ multiplex PCR; TCRdb's version includes in-frame clones alone and lacks a portion of them. The repertoire holds over 65,000 clones, with roughly 90% as singletons. The sample was peripheral blood. These receptor sequences come from an elderly man with COVID-19, enrolled during active disease.

The chain joins TRBV4-1 to TRBJ1-3, with D uncertain. Trimming took off 1 base at V and 11 bases at J, with 12 bases between the two ends. The germline CDR1 and CDR2 sequences are MGHRA and YSYEKL. The CDR3 sequence is 13 residues long. CDR3 coding DNA: TGCGCCAGCAGCCAAGCCAGGACTCGTGCCATATATTTT. It yields the protein CASSQARTRAIYF.

The chain uses TRBV7-8 and TRBJ2-7; TRBD1 might be the D (6 bases). The germline V and J ends were trimmed by 6 bases and 4 bases, with 13 bases remaining between them. The germline CDR1 and CDR2 sequences are SGHVS and FQNEAQ. The length of the CDR3 is 13 residues. The CDR3 bases are TGTGCCAGCAGTCCAGGACAGCCATACGAGCAGTACTTC. This codes for CASSPGQPYEQYF.

The gene calls are TRBV3-1 (or the pseudogene TRBV3-2) and TRBJ1-2; no clear D. The CDR3 runs to 16 residues. V was clipped by 0 bases and J by 2 bases, with 13 bases between them. CDR1 and CDR2 (germline): LGHDT, YNNKEL (reference sequence). The CDR3 sequence is CASSQEAAGRNYGYTF. The CDR3, as DNA: TGTGCCAGCAGCCAAGAGGCGGCGGGCCGAAACTATGGCTACACCTTC.

This chain links TRBV18 with TRBJ2-1; 7 bases line up with TRBD2. After removal of 3 bases from V and 9 bases from J, the junction contained 8 bases not matched to a gene. Germline lookup yields CDR1 KGHSH and CDR2 LQKENI. The CDR3 totals 14 residues. DNA for the CDR3: TGTGCCAGCTCACCCCCTGGGGGGGGTGGTGAGCAGTTCTTC. It codes for CASSPPGGGGEQFF.

The chain links TRBV6-2 or TRBV6-3 to TRBJ1-5; possible D gene TRBD1, 5 bases. CDR1 is MNHEY, CDR2 SVGEGT, per germline. V was clipped by 1 base and J by 6 bases, with 13 bases between them. The CDR3 runs 15 residues. The CDR3 loop is CASSYWVGAAQPQHF. CDR3 DNA: TGTGCCAGCAGTTACTGGGTAGGGGCCGCTCAGCCCCAGCATTTT.

The chain recombines TRBV6-2 or TRBV6-3 with TRBJ2-3; D not certain. The germline gives CDR1 MNHEY, CDR2 SVGEGT. This CDR3 is 15 amino acids long. Trimming removed 0 bases at V and 6 bases at J, with 13 bases between. CDR3 DNA sequence: TGTGCCAGCAGTTACTCGGGCCTGCCGGCGGATACGCAGTATTTT. Its protein product is CASSYSGLPADTQYF.

About this clone itself: The same CDR3 is also encoded by other DNA sequences in this sample. V usage is TRBV5-4 and J usage is TRBJ2-3, with 7 bases aligning to TRBD2. This CDR3 has 15 amino acids. Germline V gene data show CDR1 as SGHNT and CDR2 as YYREEE (reference sequence). V dropped 2 bases and J dropped 0; count of bases not matched to a gene: 3. The chain's CDR3 is CASSLAGGSTDTQYF. The CDR3 nucleotides read TGTGCCAGCAGCTTAGCCGGGGGGAGCACAGATACGCAGTATTTT.

This chain connects TRBV24-1 to TRBJ1-5; D perhaps matches TRBD1 (6 bases). From germline, CDR1 is KGHDR and CDR2 SFDVKD. V lost 4 bases, J lost 7 bases, and 10 bases lay in between. This CDR3 has 13 amino acids. The CDR3: CATSDRGLQPQHF. CDR3 nucleotide sequence: TGTGCCACCAGTGACAGGGGTCTCCAGCCCCAGCATTTT.

J is TRBJ1-4 and V is TRBV18; D is ambiguous. CDR1 is KGHSH and CDR2 is LQKENI in the germline V gene. The germline V and J ends were trimmed by 0 bases and 0 bases, with 8 bases remaining between them. This CDR3 has 16 residues. The CDR3 sequence is CASSPPILATNEKLFF. CDR3 in DNA: TGTGCCAGCTCACCACCAATTCTTGCAACTAATGAAAAACTGTTTTTT.

This clone occurred once. The genes are TRBV6-2 or TRBV6-3 and TRBJ2-1; the D gene is possibly TRBD2 (6 bases). CDR1 is MNHEY and CDR2 is SVGEGT in the germline V gene. This CDR3 is built from 15 residues. The germline V and J ends were trimmed by 6 bases and 3 bases, with 15 bases remaining between them. CDR3 sequence (DNA): TGTGCCAGCAGCCTAACTAGGGACTTCTACAATGAGCAGTTCTTC. Its translation is CASSLTRDFYNEQFF.

This sequence joins TRBV7-2 and TRBJ1-2; D might be TRBD1 (6 bases). V was pared by 3 bases and J by 3 bases, with 11 bases between. CDR3 length equals 14 residues. Germline CDR1 reads SGHTA; CDR2 reads FQGNSA. The CDR3 DNA is TGTGCCAGCAGCTTCCAGGGGATGGACTATGGCTACACCTTC. This encodes CASSFQGMDYGYTF.

The chain recombines TRBV2 with TRBJ2-1; a weak D match, TRBD1 (6 bases). Germline lookup yields CDR1 SNHLY and CDR2 FYNNEI. The CDR3 has 16 residues. V was cut by 4 bases and J by 0 bases, with 13 bases left in between. The chain's CDR3 is CASSAIRGISYNEQFF. The CDR3 DNA reads TGTGCCAGCAGTGCCATCAGGGGAATCTCCTACAATGAGCAGTTCTTC.